This T cell receptor (beta chain) was obtained from a study of T cells in Graves' hyperthyroidism and ophthalmopathy. In the study overall: Peripheral blood was obtained at initial diagnosis, preceding any treatment.

This clonotype was detected only a few times. Patients aged 18 to 65 had newly diagnosed hyperthyroidism lasting under 2 months. The CDR3 has 14 amino acids. J gave up 3 bases and V 1 base, and 6 bases lay outside the gene matches. Germline V gene sequence: CDR1 DFQATT, CDR2 SNEGSKA (reference sequence). Amplified TCR beta CDR3 regions derived from RNA transcripts. The TCR CDR3 was amplified in a first-round RT-PCR using the HTBI primer set. Each CDR3 protein gets one entry after TCRdb re-called the multiplex PCR reads with MiXCR. The sample carries about 350,000 distinct CDR3 sequences, over 11% recorded once.

Sequencing used blood. This chain connects TRBV20-1 to TRBJ2-7, with TRBD2 matching 7 bases. The receptor was derived from a woman aged 25 to 45 with Graves' hyperthyroidism. The chain's CDR3 is CSARVSGTYYEQYF. In DNA form, the CDR3 reads TGCAGTGCTAGAGTGAGCGGGACGTACTACGAGCAGTACTTC.